The rows below give T cell receptor beta chains drawn from one sample of a study of technical replicates of blood from several donors. Clones were read by immunoSEQ multiplex PCR, and TCRdb kept only the in-frame ones, dropping some. The sample records almost 90,000 clones, around 93% being singletons. Sequencing input: T cells isolated from PBMCs. The receptors come from a human donor in good health. CDR3s leave out the opening cysteine and the closing phenylalanine or tryptophan. The D gene is left open where the match is weak.

- | TRBJ1-2 | TRBV30 | ACDYVRGYT
TRBD1 | TRBJ2-7 | TRBV10-1 | ATHLTRGQGSHEQY
- | TRBJ1-4 | TRBV5-6 | ASSQDLINEKLF
- | TRBJ2-7 | TRBV6-5 | ASSSGPQVYEQY
TRBD2 | TRBJ2-1 | TRBV27 | ASSSLGLANNEQF
TRBD1 | TRBJ2-3 | TRBV27 | ASSFSPGQGAGTDTQY
TRBD2 | TRBJ2-5 | TRBV5-1 | ASSLLSGTQETQY
TRBD1 | TRBJ1-3 | TRBV19 | ASSFRQGAGNTIY
- | TRBJ2-7 | TRBV7-2 | ASGRNLAYEQY
TRBD2 | TRBJ2-7 | TRBV28 | ASSPRGVYEQY
- | TRBJ2-7 | TRBV9 | ASSVSGLSSYEQY
TRBD2 | TRBJ2-1 | TRBV9 | ASSVSDLAGFSNEQF
TRBD1 | TRBJ2-7 | TRBV7-2 | ASSYLQGAIYEQY
- | TRBJ1-1 | TRBV14 | ASSQVPGEVTEAF
- | TRBJ2-3 | TRBV18 | ASSSLGGTTDTQY
- | TRBJ1-1 | TRBV5-4 | ASSLNTEAF
TRBD1 | TRBJ2-1 | TRBV9 | ASSKDPGQGSSYNEQF
- | TRBJ1-1 | TRBV6-5 | ASSPTGLGEAF
TRBD1 | TRBJ1-2 | TRBV5-5 | ASSQDRGRGGYT
- | TRBJ2-3 | TRBV6-5 | ASSYLRGVDTQY
- | TRBJ1-1 | TRBV18 | ASSPQGARLEAF
TRBD2 | TRBJ2-1 | TRBV9 | ASSDRLGLAGRGEQF
- | TRBJ1-1 | TRBV14 | ASSPRGGFTEAF
- | TRBJ1-5 | TRBV2 | ASSEETGYSNQPQH
- | TRBJ1-1 | TRBV25-1 | ASSVGETEAF
- | TRBJ1-1 | TRBV20-1 | SAEVNTEAF
- | TRBJ2-3 | TRBV7-5 | ARSFLSRGHTQY
- | TRBJ1-2 | TRBV30 | AWSRGLGRGYT
- | TRBJ1-4 | TRBV9 | ASSGGGPTNEKLF
- | TRBJ1-4 | TRBV6-1 | ASSERGIFDEKLF
- | TRBJ1-1 | TRBV19 | ASSATLGNTEAF
TRBD1 | TRBJ1-2 | TRBV10-3 | AILGTGTGALRYGYT
TRBD2 | TRBJ2-2 | TRBV7-3 | ASSSTGTSGRYPGELF
TRBD2 | TRBJ2-7 | TRBV29-1 | SVELATSGSSYEQY
TRBD2 | TRBJ2-3 | TRBV5-6 | ASRFGLAGYTDTQY
TRBD2 | TRBJ2-7 | TRBV7-9 | ASSLPGLVYEQY
- | TRBJ2-7 | TRBV5-6 | ASSFSGGTYEQY
TRBD2 | TRBJ2-1 | TRBV7-2 | ASSHRGLAGGRVDEQF
- | TRBJ2-7 | TRBV27 | ASSFTGLNYEQY
- | TRBJ1-5 | TRBV6-5 | ASSYVGSNQPQH
TRBD1 | TRBJ1-2 | TRBV7-9 | ASSYSSGTGEGYT
- | TRBJ2-7 | TRBV7-8 | ASTDRSTHEQY
TRBD2 | TRBJ2-1 | TRBV15 | ATRLAGGPEQF
- | TRBJ1-1 | TRBV5-1 | ASSLVLGEDTEAF
- | TRBJ1-1 | TRBV5-6 | ASSFQGNTEAF
- | TRBJ2-1 | TRBV6-1 | ASSERWNEQF
TRBD2 | TRBJ2-5 | TRBV14 | ASSQGIRTSGKETQY
TRBD1 | TRBJ1-5 | TRBV19 | ASTALGDRGQGGGQPQH
- | TRBJ2-5 | TRBV9 | ASSVAGAVQETQY
- | TRBJ2-3 | TRBV6-4 | ASSAGAPDTQY
- | TRBJ2-7 | TRBV7-9 | ASSLNRYSYEQY
TRBD1 | TRBJ1-4 | TRBV2 | ASSRGGTGNEKLF
TRBD1 | TRBJ2-5 | TRBV5-8 | ASKRQGAETQY
- | TRBJ2-7 | TRBV7-8 | ASSLSQSYEQY